The present entry profiles one TCR beta chain with its context. This entry comes from a study of blood T cell repertoires in COVID-19. Looking at the study overall: From T cells, B-cell-depleted T cells, or PBMCs came the material, which was cDNA or gDNA.

Original processing methods: Amplified reference gene primers provided the basis for estimating nucleated cell counts. TCRdb's copy holds only in-frame clones and misses some; the assay was immunoSEQ multiplex PCR. The V and J calls and clone size are taken from that table; D and trimming were inferred from the DNA. This table holds around 150,000 clones, about 85% found once. The CDR3 has 13 residues. The ends were cut back, 6 bases at V and 5 bases at J, with 13 bases in the middle. The J gene is TRBJ2-5, the V gene TRBV12-3 or TRBV12-4; D possibly corresponds to TRBD2 (6 bases). This sequence was found in a woman in her fifties or sixties with active or convalescent COVID-19. Sequencing was carried out using peripheral blood. The CDR3 nucleotides read TGTGCCAGCAGGCAGTTTGGGAGGGAGACCCAGTACTTC. Its translation is CASRQFGRETQYF.